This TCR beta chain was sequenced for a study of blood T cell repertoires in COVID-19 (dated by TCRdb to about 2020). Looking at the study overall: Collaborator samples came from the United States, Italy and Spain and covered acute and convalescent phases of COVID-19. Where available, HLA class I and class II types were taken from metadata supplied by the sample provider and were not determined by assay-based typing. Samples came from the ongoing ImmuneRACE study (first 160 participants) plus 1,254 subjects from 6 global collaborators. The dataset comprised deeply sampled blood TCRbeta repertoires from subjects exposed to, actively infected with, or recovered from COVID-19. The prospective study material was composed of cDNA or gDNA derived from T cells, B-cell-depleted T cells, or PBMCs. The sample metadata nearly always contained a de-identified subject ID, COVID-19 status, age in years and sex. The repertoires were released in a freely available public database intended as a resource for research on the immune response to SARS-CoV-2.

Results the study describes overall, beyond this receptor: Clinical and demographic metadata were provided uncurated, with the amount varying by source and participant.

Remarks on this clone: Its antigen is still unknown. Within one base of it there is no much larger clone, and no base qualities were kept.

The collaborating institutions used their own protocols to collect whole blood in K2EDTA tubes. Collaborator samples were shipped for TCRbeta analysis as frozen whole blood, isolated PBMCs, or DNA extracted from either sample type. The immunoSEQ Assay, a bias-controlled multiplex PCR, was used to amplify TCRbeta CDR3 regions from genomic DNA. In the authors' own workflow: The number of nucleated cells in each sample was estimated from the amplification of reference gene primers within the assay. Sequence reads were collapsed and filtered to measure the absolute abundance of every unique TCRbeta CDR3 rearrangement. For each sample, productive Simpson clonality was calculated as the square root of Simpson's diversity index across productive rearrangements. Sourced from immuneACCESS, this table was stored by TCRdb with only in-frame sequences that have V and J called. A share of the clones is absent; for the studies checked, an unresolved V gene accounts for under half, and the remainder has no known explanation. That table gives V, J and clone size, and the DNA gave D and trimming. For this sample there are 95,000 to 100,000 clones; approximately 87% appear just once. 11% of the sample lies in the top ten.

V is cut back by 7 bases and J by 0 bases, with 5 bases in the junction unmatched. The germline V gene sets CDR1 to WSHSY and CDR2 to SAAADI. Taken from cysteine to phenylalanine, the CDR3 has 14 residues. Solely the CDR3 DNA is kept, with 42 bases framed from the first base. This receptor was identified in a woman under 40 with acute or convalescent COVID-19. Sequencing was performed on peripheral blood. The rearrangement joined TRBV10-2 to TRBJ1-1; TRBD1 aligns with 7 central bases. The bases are TGCGCCAGCAAACAGGGGACGATGAACACTGAAGCTTTCTTT. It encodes CASKQGTMNTEAFF.